This T cell receptor beta chain was captured by sequencing in a study of beta chain features in type 1 diabetes. Findings and caveats of the study: Shortening that was moderate but significant affected the TCRB CDR3s of Type 1 diabetes patients in all four CD4+ subsets.

The ends lost 6 bases at V and 5 bases at J; junction bases unmatched: 6. Looked up from germline, CDR1 is MNHEY and CDR2 is SMNVEV (reference sequence). This CDR3 is 13 amino acids long. cDNA synthesis used the whole RNA isolate, giving expressed TCRB sequences. Method: immunoSEQ multiplex PCR; TCRdb's copy keeps in-frame clones and lacks some. Of about 740,000 clones listed, roughly 13% were seen once; the top ten hold 0.022%. About this clone itself: Antigen specificity is unknown.

This TCR was recovered from a man younger than 35 with type 1 diabetes. Specimen: naive CD4+ T cells from blood. V and J are TRBV27 and TRBJ2-7; 8 nucleotides line up with TRBD1. The CDR3 sequence: CASSGQGRHEQYF. The CDR3 coding sequence is TGTGCCAGCAGCGGACAGGGTCGCCACGAGCAGTACTTC.